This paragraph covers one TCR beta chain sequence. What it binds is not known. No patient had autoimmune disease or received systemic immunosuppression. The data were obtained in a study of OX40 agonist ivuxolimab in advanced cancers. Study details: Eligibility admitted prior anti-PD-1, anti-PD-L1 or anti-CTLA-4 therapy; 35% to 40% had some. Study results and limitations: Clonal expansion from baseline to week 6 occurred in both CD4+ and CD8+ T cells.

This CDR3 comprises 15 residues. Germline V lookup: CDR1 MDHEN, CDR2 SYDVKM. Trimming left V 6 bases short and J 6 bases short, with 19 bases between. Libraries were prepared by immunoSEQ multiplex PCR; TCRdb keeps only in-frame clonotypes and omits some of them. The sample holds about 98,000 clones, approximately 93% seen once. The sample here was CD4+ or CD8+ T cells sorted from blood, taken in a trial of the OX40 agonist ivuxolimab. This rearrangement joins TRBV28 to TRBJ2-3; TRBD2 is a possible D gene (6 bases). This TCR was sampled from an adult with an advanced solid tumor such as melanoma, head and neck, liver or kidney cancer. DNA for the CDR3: TGTGCCAGCAGCCCCCGGGGCGGGGTCTCGGATACGCAGTATTTT. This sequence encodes CASSPRGGVSDTQYF.